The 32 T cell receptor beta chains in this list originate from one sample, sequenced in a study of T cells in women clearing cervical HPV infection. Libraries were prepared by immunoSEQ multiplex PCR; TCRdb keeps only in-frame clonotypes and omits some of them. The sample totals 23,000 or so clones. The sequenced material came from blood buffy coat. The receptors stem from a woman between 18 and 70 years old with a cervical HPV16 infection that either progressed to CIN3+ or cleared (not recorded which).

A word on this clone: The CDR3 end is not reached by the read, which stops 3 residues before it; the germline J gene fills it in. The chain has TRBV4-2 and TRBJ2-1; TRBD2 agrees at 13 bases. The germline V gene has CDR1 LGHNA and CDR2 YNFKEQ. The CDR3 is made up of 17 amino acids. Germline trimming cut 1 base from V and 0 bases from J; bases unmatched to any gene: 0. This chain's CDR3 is CASSQGTSGSSYNEQFF. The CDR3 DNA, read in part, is TGTGCCAGCAGCCAAGGGACTAGCGGGAGCTCCTACAATGAG.

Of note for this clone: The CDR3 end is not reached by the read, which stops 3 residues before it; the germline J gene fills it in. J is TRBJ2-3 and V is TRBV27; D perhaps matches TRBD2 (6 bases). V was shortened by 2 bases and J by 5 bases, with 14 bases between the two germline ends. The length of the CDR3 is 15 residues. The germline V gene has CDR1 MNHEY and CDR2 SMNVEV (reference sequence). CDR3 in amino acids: CASSLASWRGDTQYF. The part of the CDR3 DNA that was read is TGTGCCAGCAGTTTAGCTTCCTGGCGGGGAGATACG.

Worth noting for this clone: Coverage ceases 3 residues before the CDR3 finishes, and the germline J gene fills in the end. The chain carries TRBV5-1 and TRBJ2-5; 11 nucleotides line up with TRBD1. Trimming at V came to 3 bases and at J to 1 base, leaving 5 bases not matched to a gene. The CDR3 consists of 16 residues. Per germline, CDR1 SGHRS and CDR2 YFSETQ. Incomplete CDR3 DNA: TGCGCCAGCAGCTCCTTGGGACAGGGGGTCCAAGAGACC. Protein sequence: CASSSLGQGVQET. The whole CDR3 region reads CASSSLGQGVQETQYF.

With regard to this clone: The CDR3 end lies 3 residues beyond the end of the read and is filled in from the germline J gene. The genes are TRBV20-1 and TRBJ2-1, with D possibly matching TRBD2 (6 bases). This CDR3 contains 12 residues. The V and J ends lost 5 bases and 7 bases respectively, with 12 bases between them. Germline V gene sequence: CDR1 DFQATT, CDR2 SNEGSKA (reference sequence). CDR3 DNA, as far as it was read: TGCAGTGCTCCGAAGCGGGTTAATGAG. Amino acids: CSAPKRVNE. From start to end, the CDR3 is CSAPKRVNEQFF.

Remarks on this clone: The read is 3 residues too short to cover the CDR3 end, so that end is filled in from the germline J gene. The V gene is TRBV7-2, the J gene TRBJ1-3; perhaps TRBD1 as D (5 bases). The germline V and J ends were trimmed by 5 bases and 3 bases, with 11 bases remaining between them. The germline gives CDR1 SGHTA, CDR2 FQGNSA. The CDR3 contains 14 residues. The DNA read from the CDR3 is TGTGCCAGCAGCCTCTTTACAGGTGGAAACACC. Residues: CASSLFTGGNT. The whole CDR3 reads CASSLFTGGNTIYF.

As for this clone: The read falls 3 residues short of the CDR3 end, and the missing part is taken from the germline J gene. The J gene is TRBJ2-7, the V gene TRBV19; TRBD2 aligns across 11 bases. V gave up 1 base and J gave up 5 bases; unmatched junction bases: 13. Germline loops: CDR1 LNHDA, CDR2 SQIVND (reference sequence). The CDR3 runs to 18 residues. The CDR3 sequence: CASSIATLSSGRKNEQYF. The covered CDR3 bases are TGTGCCAGTAGTATAGCTACTTTGTCTAGCGGGAGGAAGAACGAG.

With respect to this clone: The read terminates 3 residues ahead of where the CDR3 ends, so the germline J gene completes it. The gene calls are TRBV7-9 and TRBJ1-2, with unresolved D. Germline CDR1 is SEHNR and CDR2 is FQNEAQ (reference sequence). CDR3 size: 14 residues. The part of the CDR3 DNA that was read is TGTGCCAGCAGCCATCTAGCGGGAGCCTACGAC. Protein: CASSHLAGAYD. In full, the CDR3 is CASSHLAGAYDYTF.

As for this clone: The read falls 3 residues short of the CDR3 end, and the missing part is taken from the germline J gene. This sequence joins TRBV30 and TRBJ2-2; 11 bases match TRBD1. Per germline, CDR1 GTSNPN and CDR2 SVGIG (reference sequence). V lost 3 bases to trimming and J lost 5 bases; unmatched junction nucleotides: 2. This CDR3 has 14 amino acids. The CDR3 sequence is CAWRGDRGTGELFF. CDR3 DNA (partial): TGTGCCTGGAGGGGGGACAGGGGGACCGGGGAG. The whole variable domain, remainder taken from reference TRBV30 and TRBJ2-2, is SQTIHQWPATLVQPVGSPLSLECTVEGTSNPNLYWYRQAAGRGLQLLFYSVGIGQISSEVPQNLSASRPQDRQFILSSKKLLLSDSGFYLCAWRGDRGTGELFFGEGSRLTVL.

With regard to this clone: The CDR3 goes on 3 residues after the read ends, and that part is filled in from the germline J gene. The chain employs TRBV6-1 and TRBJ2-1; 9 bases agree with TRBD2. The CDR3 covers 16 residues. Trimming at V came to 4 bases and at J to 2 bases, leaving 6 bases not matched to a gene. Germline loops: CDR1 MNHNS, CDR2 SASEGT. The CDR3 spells CASSVSGTSTYNEQFF. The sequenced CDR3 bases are TGTGCCAGCAGTGTGTCCGGGACTAGCACCTACAATGAG.

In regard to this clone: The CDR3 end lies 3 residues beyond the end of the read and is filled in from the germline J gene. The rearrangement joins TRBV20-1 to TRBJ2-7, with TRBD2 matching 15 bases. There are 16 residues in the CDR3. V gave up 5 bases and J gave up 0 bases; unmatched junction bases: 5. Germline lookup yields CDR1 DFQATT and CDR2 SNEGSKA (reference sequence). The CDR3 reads CSAPGTSGGISYEQYF. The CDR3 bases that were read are TGCAGTGCTCCCGGGACTAGCGGGGGGATCTCCTACGAG.

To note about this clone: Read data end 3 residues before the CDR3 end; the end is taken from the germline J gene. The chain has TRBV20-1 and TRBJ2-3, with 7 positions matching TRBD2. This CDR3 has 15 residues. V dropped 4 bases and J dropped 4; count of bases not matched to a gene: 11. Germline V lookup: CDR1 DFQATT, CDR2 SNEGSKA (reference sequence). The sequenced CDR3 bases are TGCAGTGCTACCAAGAGCGGGGCTGGGGCAGATACG. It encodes CSATKSGAGADT. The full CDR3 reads CSATKSGAGADTQYF.

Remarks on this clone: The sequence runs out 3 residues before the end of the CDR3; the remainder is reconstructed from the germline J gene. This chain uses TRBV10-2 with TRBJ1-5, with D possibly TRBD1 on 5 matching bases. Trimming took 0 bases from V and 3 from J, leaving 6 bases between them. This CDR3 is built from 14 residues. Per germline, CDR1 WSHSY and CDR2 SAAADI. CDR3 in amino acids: CASSESGVNQPQHF. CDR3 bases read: TGCGCCAGCAGTGAGTCAGGGGTCAATCAGCCC.

Here the CDR3 reads CASSLAGGLGTEQFF. CDR3 DNA (partial): TGTGCCAGCAGCTTGGCCGGGGGACTAGGTACTGAG. The chain links TRBV5-6 to TRBJ2-1; 8 bases fit TRBD2. The read falls 3 residues short of the CDR3 end, and the missing part is taken from the germline J gene. This CDR3 is built from 15 residues. Germline CDR1 reads SGHDT; CDR2 reads YYEEEE. The ends lost 0 bases at V and 9 bases at J; junction bases unmatched: 8.

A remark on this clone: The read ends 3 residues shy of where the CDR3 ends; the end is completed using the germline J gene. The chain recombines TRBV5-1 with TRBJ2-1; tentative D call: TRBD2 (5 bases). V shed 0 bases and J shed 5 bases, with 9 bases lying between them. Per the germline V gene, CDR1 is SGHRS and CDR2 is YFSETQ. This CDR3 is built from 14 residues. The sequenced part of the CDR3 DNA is TGCGCCAGCAGCTTGGTCAGCGGAAACAATGAG. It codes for CASSLVSGNNE. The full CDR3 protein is CASSLVSGNNEQFF.

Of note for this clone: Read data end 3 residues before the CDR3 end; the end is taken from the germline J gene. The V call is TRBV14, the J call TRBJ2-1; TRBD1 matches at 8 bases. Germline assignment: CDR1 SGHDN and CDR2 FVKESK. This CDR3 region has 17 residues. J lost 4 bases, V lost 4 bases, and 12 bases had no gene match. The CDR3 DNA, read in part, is TGTGCCAGCAGCCCTGGACAGGGACACTTAAGGTACAATGAG. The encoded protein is CASSPGQGHLRYNE. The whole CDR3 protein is CASSPGQGHLRYNEQFF.

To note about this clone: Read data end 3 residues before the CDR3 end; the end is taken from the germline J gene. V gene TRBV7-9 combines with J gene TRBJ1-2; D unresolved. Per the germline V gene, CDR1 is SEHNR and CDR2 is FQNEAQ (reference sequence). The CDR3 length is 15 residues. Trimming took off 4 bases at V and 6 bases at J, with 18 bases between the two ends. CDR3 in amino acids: CASSSPGSGSHGYTF. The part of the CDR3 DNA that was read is TGTGCCAGCAGCTCCCCGGGGTCGGGGAGCCATGGC.

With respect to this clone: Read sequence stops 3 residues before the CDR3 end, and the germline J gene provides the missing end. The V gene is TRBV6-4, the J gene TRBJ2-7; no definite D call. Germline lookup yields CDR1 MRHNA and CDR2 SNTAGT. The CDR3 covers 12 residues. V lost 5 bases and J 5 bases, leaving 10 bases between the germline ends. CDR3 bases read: TGTGCCAGCAGTCTTTACAAGGACGAG. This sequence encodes CASSLYKDE. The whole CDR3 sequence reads CASSLYKDEQYF.

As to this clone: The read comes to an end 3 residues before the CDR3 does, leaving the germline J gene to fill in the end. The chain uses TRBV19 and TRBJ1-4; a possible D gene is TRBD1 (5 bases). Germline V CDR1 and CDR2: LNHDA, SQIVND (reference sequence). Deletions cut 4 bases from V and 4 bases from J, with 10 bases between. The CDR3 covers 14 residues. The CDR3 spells CASSTGLFNEKLFF. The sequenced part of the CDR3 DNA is TGTGCCAGTAGTACGGGACTGTTTAATGAAAAA.

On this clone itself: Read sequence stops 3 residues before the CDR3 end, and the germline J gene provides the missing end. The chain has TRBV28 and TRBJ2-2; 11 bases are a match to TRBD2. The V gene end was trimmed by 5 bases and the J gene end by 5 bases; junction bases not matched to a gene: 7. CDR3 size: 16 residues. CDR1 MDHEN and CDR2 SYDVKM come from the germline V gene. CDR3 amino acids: CASSLLAGVGTGELFF. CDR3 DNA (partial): TGTGCCAGCAGTCTACTAGCGGGAGTCGGGACCGGGGAG.

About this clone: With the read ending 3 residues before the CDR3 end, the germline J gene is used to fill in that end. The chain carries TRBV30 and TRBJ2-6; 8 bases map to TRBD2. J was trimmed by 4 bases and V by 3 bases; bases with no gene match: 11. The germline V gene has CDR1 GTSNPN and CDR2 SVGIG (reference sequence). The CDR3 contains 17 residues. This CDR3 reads CAWRRGAGKEGANVLTF. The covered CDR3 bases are TGTGCCTGGAGGCGGGGGGCAGGGAAGGAAGGGGCCAACGTC.

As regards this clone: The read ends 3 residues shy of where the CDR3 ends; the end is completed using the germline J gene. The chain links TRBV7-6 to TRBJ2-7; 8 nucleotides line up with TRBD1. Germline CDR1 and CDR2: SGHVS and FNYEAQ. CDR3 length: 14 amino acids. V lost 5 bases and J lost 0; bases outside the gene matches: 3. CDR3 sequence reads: CASSPDRGSYEQYF. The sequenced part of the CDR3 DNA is TGTGCCAGCAGCCCTGACAGGGGCTCCTACGAG.

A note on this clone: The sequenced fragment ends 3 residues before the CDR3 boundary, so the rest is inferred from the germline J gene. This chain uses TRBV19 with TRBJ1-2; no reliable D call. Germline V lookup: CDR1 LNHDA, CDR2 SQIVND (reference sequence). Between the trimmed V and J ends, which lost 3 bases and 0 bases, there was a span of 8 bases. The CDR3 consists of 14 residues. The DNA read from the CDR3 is TGTGCCAGTAGTATTAGAGAGACTAACTATGGC. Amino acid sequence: CASSIRETNYG. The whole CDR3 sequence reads CASSIRETNYGYTF.

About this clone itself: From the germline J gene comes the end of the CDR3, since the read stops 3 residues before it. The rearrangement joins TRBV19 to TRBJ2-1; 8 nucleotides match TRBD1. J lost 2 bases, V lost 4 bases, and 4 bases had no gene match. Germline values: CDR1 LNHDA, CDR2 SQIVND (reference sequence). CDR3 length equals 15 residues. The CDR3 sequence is CASSTGGAPYNEQFF. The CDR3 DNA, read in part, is TGTGCCAGTAGTACAGGGGGCGCGCCCTACAATGAG.

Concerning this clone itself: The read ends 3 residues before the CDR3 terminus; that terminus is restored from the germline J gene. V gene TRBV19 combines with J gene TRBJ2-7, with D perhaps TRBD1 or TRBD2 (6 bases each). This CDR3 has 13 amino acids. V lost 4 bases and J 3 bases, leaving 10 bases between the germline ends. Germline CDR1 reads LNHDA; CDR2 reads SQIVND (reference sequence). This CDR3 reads CASSTGGGYEQYF. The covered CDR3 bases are TGTGCCAGTAGTACTGGAGGGGGCTACGAG. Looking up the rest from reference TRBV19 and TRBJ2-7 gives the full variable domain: DGGITQSPKYLFRKEGQNVTLSCEQNLNHDAMYWYRQDPGQGLRLIYYSQIVNDFQKGDIAEGYSVSREKKESFPLTVTSAQKNPTAFYLCASSTGGGYEQYFGPGTRLTVT.

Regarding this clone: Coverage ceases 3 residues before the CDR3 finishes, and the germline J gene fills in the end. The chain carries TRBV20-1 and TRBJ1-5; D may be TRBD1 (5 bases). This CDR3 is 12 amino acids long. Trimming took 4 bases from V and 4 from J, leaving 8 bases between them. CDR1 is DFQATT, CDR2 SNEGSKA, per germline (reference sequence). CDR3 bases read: TGCAGTGCTAAGGAGGGGAATCAGCCC. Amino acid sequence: CSAKEGNQP. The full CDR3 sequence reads CSAKEGNQPQHF.

CDR3 DNA (partial): TGTGCCAGCAGCCAAGATTGGGCGGGGAACACTGAA. Protein product: CASSQDWAGNTE. The complete CDR3 protein is CASSQDWAGNTEAFF. The chain combines TRBV3-1 (or the pseudogene TRBV3-2) with TRBJ1-1; D is unclear. The CDR3 end falls 3 residues outside the read, so it is completed with the germline J gene. The CDR3 runs 15 residues. In germline, CDR1 is LGHDT, CDR2 YNNKEL (reference sequence). V was trimmed by 0 bases and J by 1 base, leaving 9 bases between them.

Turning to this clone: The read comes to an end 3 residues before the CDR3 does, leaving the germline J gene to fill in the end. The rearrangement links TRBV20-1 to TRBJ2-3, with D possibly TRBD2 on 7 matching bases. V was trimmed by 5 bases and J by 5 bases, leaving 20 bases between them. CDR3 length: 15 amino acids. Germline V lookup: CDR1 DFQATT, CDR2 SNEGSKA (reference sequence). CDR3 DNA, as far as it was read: TGCAGTGCTGACCTGGGGGCGGGAGTAGAAGATACG. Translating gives CSADLGAGVEDT. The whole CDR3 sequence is CSADLGAGVEDTQYF.

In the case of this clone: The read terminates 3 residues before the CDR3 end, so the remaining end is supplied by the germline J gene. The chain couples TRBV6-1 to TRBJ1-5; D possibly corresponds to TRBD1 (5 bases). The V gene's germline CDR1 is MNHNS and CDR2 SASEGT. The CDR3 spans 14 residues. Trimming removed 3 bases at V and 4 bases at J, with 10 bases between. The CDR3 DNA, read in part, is TGTGCCAGCAGTGAGACAGCAGAAAATCAGCCC. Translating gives CASSETAENQP. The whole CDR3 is CASSETAENQPQHF.

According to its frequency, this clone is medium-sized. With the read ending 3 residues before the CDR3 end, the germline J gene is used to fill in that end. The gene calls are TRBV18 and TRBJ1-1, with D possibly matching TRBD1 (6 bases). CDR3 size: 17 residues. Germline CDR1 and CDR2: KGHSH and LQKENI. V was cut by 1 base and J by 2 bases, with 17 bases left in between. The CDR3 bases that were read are TGTGCCAGCTCACCACTACACATACAGGGTCTAAACACTGAA. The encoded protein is CASSPLHIQGLNTE. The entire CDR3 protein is CASSPLHIQGLNTEAFF. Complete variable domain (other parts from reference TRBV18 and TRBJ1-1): NAGVMQNPRHLVRRRGQEARLRCSPMKGHSHVYWYRQLPEEGLKFMVYLQKENIIDESGMPKERFSAEFPKEGPSILRIQQVVRGDSAAYFCASSPLHIQGLNTEAFFGQGTRLTVV.

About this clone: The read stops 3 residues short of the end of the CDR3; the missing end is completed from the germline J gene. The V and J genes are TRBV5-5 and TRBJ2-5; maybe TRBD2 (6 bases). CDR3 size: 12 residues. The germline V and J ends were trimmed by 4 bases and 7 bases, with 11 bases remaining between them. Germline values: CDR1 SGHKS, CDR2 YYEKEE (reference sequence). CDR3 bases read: TGTGCCAGCAGCCCGACGGAGGGGACC. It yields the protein CASSPTEGT. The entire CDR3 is CASSPTEGTQYF.

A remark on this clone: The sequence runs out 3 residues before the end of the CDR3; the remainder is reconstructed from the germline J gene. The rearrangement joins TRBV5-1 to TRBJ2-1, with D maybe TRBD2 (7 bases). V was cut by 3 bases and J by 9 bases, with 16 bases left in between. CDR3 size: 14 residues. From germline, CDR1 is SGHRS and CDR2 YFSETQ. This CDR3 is CASSWDTSDSEQFF. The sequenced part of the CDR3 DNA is TGCGCCAGCAGCTGGGACACTAGCGATAGTGAG.

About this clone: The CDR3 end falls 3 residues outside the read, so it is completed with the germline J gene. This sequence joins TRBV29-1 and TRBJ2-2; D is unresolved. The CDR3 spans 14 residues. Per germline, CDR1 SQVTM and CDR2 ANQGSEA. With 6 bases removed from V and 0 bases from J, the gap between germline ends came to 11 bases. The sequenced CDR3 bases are TGCAGCGTGGGTCGAGCGTCGAACACCGGGGAG. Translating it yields CSVGRASNTGE. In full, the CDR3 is CSVGRASNTGELFF.